The rows below give T cell receptor beta chains drawn from one sample of a study of control samples from healthy donors and cancer patients. Profiled with immunoSEQ multiplex PCR; TCRdb holds only in-frame clones, not every one. The data contain about 96,000 clones, 80% to 95% of them singletons. Sequenced material: blood. The source is a man aged 18 to 35 in good health. Both conserved end residues are part of each CDR3. Fields, in order: V gene, clone size, CDR3 length, CDR3 protein. Clone size is shown for a subset of rows, as once, few, many or a class of expanded clone.

TRBV2,NA,14,CASRLTVRNNEQFF
TRBV4-1,NA,16,CASSQDPLTGVPGYTF
TRBV5-4,NA,16,CASSLEGAKAPREQYF
TRBV13,NA,15,CASSLRGSGTGELFF
TRBV7-2,NA,15,CASSLRGHIQETQYF
TRBV28,NA,14,CASSSTDTLDGYTF
TRBV27,NA,13,CASSLGQIYEQYF
TRBV5-8,NA,14,CASARQISNQPQHF
TRBV10-1,NA,15,CASSDKRGAPETQYF
TRBV4-1,NA,16,CASSQALGGLHTEAFF
TRBV5-4,once,17,CASSTFGTGGRDTEAFF
TRBV5-4,NA,15,CASSTKLANNYGYTF
TRBV7-9,NA,14,CASSFSGGSYGYTF
TRBV15,NA,13,CATSRGPSDTQYF
TRBV5-1,NA,16,CASSPIAGGPANEQFF
TRBV2,NA,15,CASKEGTSGYNEQFF
TRBV5-1,NA,18,CASSLVAGPGTGANVLTF
TRBV5-1,NA,14,CASSLEAADEKLFF
TRBV19,NA,15,CASKRGISSGNTIYF
TRBV2,once,14,CASLFDGATDTQYF
TRBV7-9,NA,12,CASSPDTDTQYF
TRBV15,NA,17,CATSRDLSEGVPETQYF
TRBV27,NA,13,CASTKSSYNEQFF
TRBV11-2,NA,14,CASSSYTGGAEAFF
TRBV5-5,NA,16,CASSFSDRDGYNEQFF
TRBV6-4,NA,14,CASSTTQGEHGYTF
TRBV4-1,once,16,CASSQAAGFENSPLHF
TRBV10-3,NA,14,CAISGEDSTDTQYF
TRBV21-1,NA,12,CASSLRNYGYTF
TRBV3-1/TRBV3-2,NA,16,CASSQGVGGGTGELFF
TRBV10-1,NA,14,CASSGSGHATEAFF
TRBV2,NA,11,CASSEYTEAFF
TRBV12-3/TRBV12-4,few,13,CASSLVQDYEQYF
TRBV29-1,NA,12,CSAQGSGQPQHF
TRBV25-1,NA,11,CASSRGETQYF
TRBV19,NA,13,CASSVAGSYEQYF
TRBV5-6,NA,14,CASSPEVTGDGYTF
TRBV11-3,NA,13,CASSQDSDNEQFF
TRBV25-1,NA,16,CASSELGMSSYNEQFF
TRBV6-5,NA,15,CASSLSGLSGNTIYF
TRBV19,NA,16,CASRGQEGSGANVLTF
TRBV3-1/TRBV3-2,NA,15,CASSHSTGGNQPQHF